Shown below are 22 T cell receptor beta chains from a single sample sequenced in a study of blood T cells in healthy people across ages. Through a sample-barcoded 5' primer and a J-beta primer mix, a second PCR was run for roughly 6 to 12 cycles. MiXCR was run by TCRdb on the 5' RACE reads, yielding one entry per CDR3 protein. The table lists roughly 500,000 distinct CDR3 sequences, 25% to 30% of them singletons. Sequenced input: blood. The receptors were gathered from a woman in her seventies in good health.

This clonotype was counted between two and nine times. CDR3 sequence reads: CASIEGWGLGVF. CDR3 DNA sequence: TGTGCCAGCATCGAGGGATGGGGCCTCGGAGTCTTC. The chain carries TRBV21-1 and TRBJ2-1; TRBD2 is taken as the D call from the table, unchecked against the DNA. TRBV21-1 is a pseudogene locus. The CDR3 totals 12 residues.

The chain carries TRBV10-3 and TRBJ2-5, with 7 bases identical to TRBD1. CDR1 is ENHRY and CDR2 is SYGVKD in the germline V gene. There are 14 residues in the CDR3. The V segment lost 3 bases and the J segment 5 bases; nucleotides outside the gene matches: 6. CDR3 DNA: TGTGCCATCAGTGAACCCAGGACAGGCGAGACCCAGTACTTC. This gives the protein CAISEPRTGETQYF.

The CDR3 protein is CSARDQGTFGADTQYF. CDR3 bases: TGCAGTGCTAGAGATCAGGGCACCTTTGGCGCAGATACGCAGTATTTT. This rearrangement joins TRBV20-1 to TRBJ2-3, with a tentative D call TRBD1 (5 bases). The V gene's germline CDR1 is DFQATT and CDR2 SNEGSKA (reference sequence). The CDR3 runs to 16 residues. Trimming took 0 bases from V and 4 from J, leaving 17 bases between them.

The chain carries TRBV20-1 and TRBJ2-3; TRBD1 matches 9 bases. V was clipped by 6 bases and J by 4 bases; unmatched bases: 8. The CDR3 has 14 residues. Germline CDR1 and CDR2: DFQATT and SNEGSKA (reference sequence). The CDR3 loop is CSAKTGGGSDTQYF. CDR3 coding DNA: TGCAGTGCCAAGACAGGGGGTGGCTCAGATACGCAGTATTTT.

The CDR3 region has the DNA TGTGCCAGCTCACTCCAGCCGGGGGGATATGACGAAGCTTTCTTT. This encodes CASSLQPGGYDEAFF. The chain is built from TRBV18 and TRBJ1-1, with a weak D call TRBD1 (5 bases). From germline, CDR1 is KGHSH and CDR2 LQKENI. CDR3 length: 15 residues. The V end was cut by 4 bases, the J end by 8 bases, with 20 bases between.

Worth noting for this clonotype: The conserved final phenylalanine or tryptophan is absent from the CDR3, which likely points to a read error. The chain carries TRBV30 and TRBJ2-5, with 9 bases aligning to TRBD2. The DNA end lines up better with TRBJ2-1; the J call may be wrong. Germline-derived CDR1 and CDR2 are GTSNPN and SVGIG (reference sequence). CDR3 size: 11 residues. CDR3 region: CAWTSGVEQFL. The CDR3, as DNA: TGTGCCTGGACTAGCGGGGTTGAGCAGTTCCTC.

The chain links TRBV18 to TRBJ1-4; D uncertain. With 3 bases removed from V and 0 bases from J, the gap between germline ends came to 11 bases. The CDR3 totals 16 residues. The germline CDR1 and CDR2 sequences are KGHSH and LQKENI. In DNA, the CDR3 is TGTGCCAGCTCACCGGCCTCTAGTGCAACTAATGAAAAACTGTTTTTT. Translating gives CASSPASSATNEKLFF.

The rearrangement joins TRBV7-8 to TRBJ2-6; TRBD1 matches 9 bases. The CDR3 is made up of 17 amino acids. CDR1 SGHVS and CDR2 FQNEAQ come from the germline V gene. V shed 4 bases, J shed 0 bases, and the junction held 4 bases outside the gene matches. The CDR3 nucleotides read TGTGCCAGCAGCTCAGGACAGGGGTTCTCTGGGGCCAACGTCCTGACTTTC. Protein: CASSSGQGFSGANVLTF. Complete variable domain (other parts from reference TRBV7-8 and TRBJ2-6): GAGVSQSPRYKVAKRGQDVALRCDPISGHVSLFWYQQALGQGPEFLTYFQNEAQLDKSGLPSDRFFAERPEGSVSTLKIQRTQQEDSAVYLCASSSGQGFSGANVLTFGAGSRLTVL.

In its sample, this clonotype was seen a few times. The rearrangement links TRBV30 to TRBJ2-3; D not certain. The CDR3 has 14 residues. Trimming pared 0 bases from V and 1 base from J, leaving 8 bases between. Germline assignment: CDR1 GTSNPN and CDR2 SVGIG (reference sequence). The CDR3 sequence is CAWSVGGGTDTQYF. CDR3 nucleotides: TGTGCCTGGAGTGTAGGTGGGGGCACAGATACGCAGTATTTT.

The rearrangement uses TRBV7-2 and TRBJ1-1; 8 bases align to TRBD1. The CDR3 covers 16 residues. Germline V gene sequence: CDR1 SGHTA, CDR2 FQGNSA. Trimming at V came to 5 bases and at J to 2 bases, leaving 10 bases not matched to a gene. CDR3 sequence (DNA): TGTGCCAGCAGCCCTAGGAGAGGACAGGGTAACACTGAAGCTTTCTTT. Translated, it gives CASSPRRGQGNTEAFF.

Only a few counts were recorded for this clonotype. The chain combines TRBV20-1 with TRBJ2-7; 8 bases line up with TRBD1. The CDR3 has 11 residues. Trimming at V came to 6 bases and at J to 6 bases, leaving 4 bases not matched to a gene. Per germline, CDR1 DFQATT and CDR2 SNEGSKA (reference sequence). The DNA of the CDR3 is TGCAGTGCCGTCACAGGGGGCGAGCAGTACTTC. Translating it yields CSAVTGGEQYF.

There are a few counts of this clonotype. V and J are TRBV3-1 and TRBJ2-1; a possible D gene is TRBD2 (5 bases). CDR1 and CDR2 (germline): LGHDT, YNNKEL (reference sequence). The V and J ends lost 1 base and 2 bases respectively, with 9 bases between them. CDR3 length: 15 amino acids. The CDR3: CASSQGASPYNEQFF. CDR3 sequence (DNA): TGTGCCAGCAGCCAAGGGGCTAGCCCCTACAATGAGCAGTTCTTC.

This clonotype turned up a few times. This chain joins TRBV6-5 and TRBJ1-2; D might be TRBD1 (6 bases). V was pared by 6 bases and J by 4 bases, with 15 bases between. Germline CDR1 and CDR2: MNHEY and SVGAGI. The length of the CDR3 is 14 residues. DNA of the CDR3: TGTGCCAGCAGCAGGGGAGCACGGAGCTATGGCTACACCTTC. Translation: CASSRGARSYGYTF.

This clonotype has a handful of counts. The J gene is TRBJ2-3, the V gene TRBV6-5; D is undetermined. The V and J ends lost 8 bases and 4 bases respectively, with 7 bases between them. The CDR3 length is 11 residues. Germline-derived CDR1 and CDR2 are MNHEY and SVGAGI. The CDR3 here is CASGYPDTQYF. Written as DNA, the CDR3 is TGTGCCAGCGGCTACCCAGATACGCAGTATTTT.

Turning to this clonotype: A read error may account for a junction end that differs from germline. J is TRBJ2-4 and V is TRBV7-2; D is unresolved. This CDR3 has 18 amino acids. The germline CDR1 and CDR2 sequences are SGHTA and FQGNSA. CDR3 residues: CASSSPSADGPAKNIQYF. The CDR3 region has the DNA TGTGCCAGTAGCTCCCCCTCAGCCGACGGTCCAGCCAAAAACATTCAGTACTTC.

V usage is TRBV5-1 and J usage is TRBJ2-1, with D possibly matching TRBD1 (8 bases). Trimming pared 4 bases from V and 12 bases from J, leaving 20 bases between. The CDR3 contains 14 residues. From germline, CDR1 is SGHRS and CDR2 YFSETQ. The CDR3: CASSHGQGGDGQFF. The CDR3 coding sequence is TGCGCCAGCAGCCATGGACAGGGAGGGGATGGGCAGTTCTTC.

Comments on this clonotype: An end of the junction does not agree with germline; a read error may underlie this. The rearrangement uses TRBV5-1 and TRBJ2-5, with 9 bases fitting TRBD2. Germline assignment: CDR1 SGHRS and CDR2 YFSETQ. The CDR3 has 16 residues. CDR3 in amino acids: CASSLSGLASQGTQYF. DNA of the CDR3: TGCGCCAGCAGCTTGTCCGGACTAGCGAGTCAAGGGACCCAGTACTTC.

This clonotype was counted a few times. The chain links TRBV11-3 to TRBJ2-5; D is ambiguous. Deletions cut 0 bases from V and 7 bases from J, with 12 bases between. The germline CDR1 and CDR2 sequences are SGHNT and YENEEA. This CDR3 is built from 14 residues. In DNA form, the CDR3 reads TGTGCCAGCAGCTTAGATCTATCTATGGGGACCCAGTACTTC. Amino acids: CASSLDLSMGTQYF.

The rearrangement links TRBV7-9 to TRBJ1-6, with D hard to call. Trimming took off 5 bases at V and 7 bases at J, with 12 bases between the two ends. CDR3 length equals 14 residues. In germline, CDR1 is SEHNR, CDR2 FQNEAQ (reference sequence). This chain's CDR3 is CASSPMERNSPLHF. As DNA, the CDR3 is TGTGCCAGCAGCCCCATGGAGAGGAATTCACCCCTCCACTTT.

This clonotype was picked up a small number of times. CDR3 in DNA: TGTGCCAGCAGCGTAAGGCTCCCTAGCAATGAGCAGTTCTTC. It translates to CASSVRLPSNEQFF. V usage is TRBV9 and J usage is TRBJ2-1, with D unresolved. V gave up 1 base and J gave up 6 bases, with 11 bases separating them. This CDR3 has 14 residues. Per germline, CDR1 SGDLS and CDR2 YYNGEE.

The rearrangement links TRBV7-9 to TRBJ1-3; D is unresolved. This CDR3 has 13 residues. V gave up 8 bases and J gave up 4 bases, with 12 bases separating them. Germline V gives CDR1 SEHNR, CDR2 FQNEAQ (reference sequence). The CDR3 DNA reads TGTGCCAGCGATCCCTCGGGGGGAAACACCATATATTTT. It is translated as CASDPSGGNTIYF. Variable domain in full (rest from reference TRBV7-9 and TRBJ1-3): DTGVSQNPRHKITKRGQNVTFRCDPISEHNRLYWYRQTLGQGPEFLTYFQNEAQLEKSRLLSDRFSAERPKGSFSTLEIQRTEQGDSAMYLCASDPSGGNTIYFGEGSWLTVV.

This clonotype was counted at least ten times. V and J are TRBV6-5 and TRBJ1-4, with a possible D match to TRBD1 (5 bases). The CDR3 contains 13 residues. Germline loops: CDR1 MNHEY, CDR2 SVGAGI. V lost 5 bases and J 4 bases, leaving 8 bases between the germline ends. The CDR3 bases are TGTGCCAGCAGTCGGGACGGTAATGAAAAACTGTTTTTT. It codes for CASSRDGNEKLFF.